This TCR beta chain emerged from a study of radiation and T cells in renal cell carcinoma. Clones were sequenced by immunoSEQ multiplex PCR, and TCRdb holds only the in-frame ones, with some missing. The table records around 77,000 clones, roughly 85% of them present only once. The CDR3 sequence is 15 residues long. CDR1 is LNHDA and CDR2 is SQIVND in the germline V gene (reference sequence). The V and J ends lost 2 bases and 6 bases respectively, with 14 bases between them. A word on this clone: What it binds is not known.

Study outcomes and limitations: Without pretreatment biopsies, baseline tumor clonotype presence was undetermined. In blood, top tumor clones expanded by 2 weeks, shrinking by 4.

Time point denoted: blood 4 weeks post-SBRT, at nephrectomy. Treatment noted: 15 Gy SBRT to primary tumor, nephrectomy 4 weeks later. Nephrectomy followed 15 Gy stereotactic body radiation by 4 weeks. After SBRT, blood was collected at 2 and 4 weeks, plus baseline. The receptor was isolated from a woman aged 55-70 years with renal cell carcinoma. J is TRBJ2-1 and V is TRBV19; D is unclear. The sample here was blood, taken from a patient whose treatment included radiotherapy and nephrectomy. Here the CDR3 reads CASSIQRVWGNEQFF. CDR3 DNA sequence: TGTGCCAGTAGTATACAAAGGGTCTGGGGCAATGAGCAGTTCTTC.